Shown below are 9 T cell receptor beta chains from a single sample sequenced in a study (dated by TCRdb to 2015 to 2017). Cells that were CD4+CD25+CD127-/low were the ones isolated as Tregs. Library method: 5' RACE. The instrument given in TCRdb is Illumina MiSeq. Through fastp at Q25 and MiXCR, TCRdb rebuilt clones from the public reads, retaining in-frame beta chains. Records with the same CDR3 protein are collapsed into one entry carrying the most frequent genes and DNA. The sample table records tens of thousands of distinct CDR3 sequences; about 20% of these occur just once. The ten largest account for under 5% of the sample. Sequencing used Tregs sorted from blood. Source of these receptors: a female donor with breast cancer.

This chain joins TRBV3-1 and TRBJ2-7, with D perhaps TRBD2 (7 bases). The CDR3 covers 11 residues. Per germline, CDR1 LGHDT and CDR2 YNNKEL (reference sequence). With 4 bases removed from V and 8 bases from J, the gap between germline ends came to 9 bases. The chain's CDR3 is CASSPGGQQYF. The CDR3 bases are TGTGCCAGCAGCCCCGGGGGGCAGCAGTACTTC.

The rearrangement links TRBV7-9 to TRBJ1-1; D not resolved. The CDR3 is 13 residues long. In germline, CDR1 is SEHNR, CDR2 FQNEAQ (reference sequence). Deletions cut 5 bases from V and 1 base from J, with 8 bases between. The CDR3: CASSVQKNTEAFF. CDR3 nucleotide sequence: TGTGCCAGCAGCGTACAGAAGAACACTGAAGCTTTCTTT.

This rearrangement joins TRBV27 to TRBJ2-2; tentative D call: TRBD2 (5 bases). CDR1 and CDR2 from the germline V gene are MNHEY and SMNVEV (reference sequence). The CDR3 totals 16 residues. The V and J ends lost 10 bases and 7 bases respectively, with 25 bases between them. The DNA of the CDR3 is TGTGCCACCAGCCCCTTTCAGTGGGAGTCAGTCGGGGAGCTGTTTTTT. Protein: CATSPFQWESVGELFF.

The chain employs TRBV12-3 or TRBV12-4 and TRBJ2-1, with TRBD2 identical over 10 bases. V was pared by 2 bases and J by 7 bases, with 2 bases of the junction left unmatched. The CDR3 is 14 residues long. Here the CDR3 DNA reads TGTGCCAGCAGTTTAATTAGCGGGAGGAATGAGCAGTTCTTC. Its translation: CASSLISGRNEQFF.

This clonotype was seen a handful of times. The chain is built from TRBV4-2 and TRBJ2-7; 8 bases are shared with TRBD1. The CDR3 extends over 16 amino acids. Unmatched junction bases numbered 7, after V lost 2 bases and J lost 1 base. Germline V gene sequence: CDR1 LGHNA, CDR2 YNFKEQ. In DNA form, the CDR3 reads TGTGCCAGCAGCCAAACGGCCGGGACAGGATCCTACGAGCAGTACTTC. As protein: CASSQTAGTGSYEQYF.

This clonotype was observed a single time. The junction does not match germline at one end; this may be a read error. This chain joins TRBV5-4 and TRBJ2-1; 7 bases match TRBD1. The germline gives CDR1 SGHNT, CDR2 YYREEE (reference sequence). The CDR3 has 13 residues. The CDR3 region has the DNA TGTACCAGCAGCTTGGGACAGATTAAGGAGCAGTTCTTC. Protein sequence: CTSSLGQIKEQFF.

This clonotype has ten or more counts. J is TRBJ2-4 and V is TRBV5-1; D gene unclear. The CDR3 is 14 amino acids. CDR1 and CDR2 (germline): SGHRS, YFSETQ. The germline V and J ends were trimmed by 3 bases and 5 bases, with 12 bases remaining between them. CDR3 sequence reads: CASSSSGWENIQYF. Written as DNA, the CDR3 is TGCGCCAGCAGCTCATCGGGCTGGGAAAACATTCAGTACTTC.

This chain joins TRBV7-9 and TRBJ1-4; D is possibly TRBD1 (6 bases). Germline assignment: CDR1 SEHNR and CDR2 FQNEAQ (reference sequence). V shed 5 bases and J shed 4 bases, with 17 bases lying between them. The CDR3 totals 16 residues. The chain's CDR3 is CASSPPGQTVNEKLFF. The DNA of the CDR3 is TGTGCCAGCAGCCCCCCCGGACAGACAGTTAATGAAAAACTGTTTTTT.

Details on this clonotype: The CDR3 does not close with the conserved phenylalanine or tryptophan, likely indicating a read error. The J gene is TRBJ2-1, the V gene TRBV4-1; the match to TRBD1 covers 7 bases. Trimming removed 6 bases from V and 0 bases from J; junction bases left unmatched: 5. Germline CDR1 reads MGHRA; CDR2 reads YSYEKL. CDR3 length equals 15 residues. The CDR3 is CASRDRDSSYNEQFS. For the CDR3, the DNA is TGCGCCAGCAGGGACCGGGACAGCTCCTACAATGAGCAGTTCTCC.